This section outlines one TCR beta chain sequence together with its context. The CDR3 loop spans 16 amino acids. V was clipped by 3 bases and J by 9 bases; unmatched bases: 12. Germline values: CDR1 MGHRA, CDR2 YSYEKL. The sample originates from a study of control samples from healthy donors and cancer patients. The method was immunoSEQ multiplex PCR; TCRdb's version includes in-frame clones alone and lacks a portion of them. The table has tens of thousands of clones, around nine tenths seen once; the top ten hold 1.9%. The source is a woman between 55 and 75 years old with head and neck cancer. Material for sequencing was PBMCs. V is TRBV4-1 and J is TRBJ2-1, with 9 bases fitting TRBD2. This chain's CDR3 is CASSQRSGSGYGEQFF. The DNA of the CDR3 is TGCGCCAGCAGCCAGCGTAGCGGGAGCGGGTATGGTGAGCAGTTCTTC.